The T cell receptor beta chain under discussion was sequenced for a study of T cells in Graves' hyperthyroidism and ophthalmopathy. About the research overall: Peripheral blood sampling occurred at initial diagnosis, before any treatment.

Uncontrolled infection, other autoimmune disease, pregnancy or lactation barred patients from enrollment. The PBMCs had their origin in less than 13 ml of fresh peripheral blood. This clonotype has a count of ten or more. No antigen is known for it. Authors of the study amplified TCR beta CDR3 regions from RNA transcripts. With the HTBI primer set, the TCR CDR3 went through a first round of RT-PCR. Using its own MiXCR run on the multiplex PCR reads, TCRdb lists one record per CDR3 protein. The sample includes fewer than 650,000 distinct CDR3 sequences, around 15% of them seen just once. Study-wide results and caveats: Blood also contained most expanded thyroid clonotypes above 0.001.

Sequencing was carried out using blood. This clonotype was obtained from a woman aged 40 to 49 with Graves' hyperthyroidism.

CDR3 DNA sequence: TGCGCCAGCAGCCCTGGCTTAATGGGAGCGGGCAGGACCTACGAGCAGTACTTC. Residues: CASSPGLMGAGRTYEQYF. This rearrangement joins TRBV5-1 to TRBJ2-7; TRBD2 might be the D (6 bases). V was pared by 4 bases and J by 2 bases, with 25 bases between. The length of the CDR3 is 18 residues. Germline CDR1 is SGHRS and CDR2 is YFSETQ.